This is a list of T cell receptor beta chains from one sample in a study of cytomegalovirus exposure and HLA in healthy donors. Generated by immunoSEQ multiplex PCR, the TCRdb table keeps only in-frame clones and is missing some. The data hold some 120,000 clones, with approximately 80% observed a single time. The sample taken for sequencing was PBMCs. The receptors were gathered from a woman aged 25 to 39 in good health and CMV-seronegative. The CDR3 runs from the conserved cysteine through the conserved F or W. A D gene is named only where the DNA matches it firmly. Clone size is stated in some rows and not others, as once, few, many or a class when expanded.

clone_size: -; d_call: -; j_call: TRBJ1-5; v_call: TRBV7-9; cdr3_nt: TGTTCCAGCAGCTTAGGCAGGAATAGCAATCAGCCCCAGCATTTT; cdr3_aa: CSSSLGRNSNQPQHF
clone_size: -; d_call: -; j_call: TRBJ1-2; v_call: TRBV9; cdr3_nt: TGTGCCAGCAGCGTAGACAGGGCTCGTGGCTACACCTTC; cdr3_aa: CASSVDRARGYTF
clone_size: few; d_call: -; j_call: TRBJ2-1; v_call: TRBV6-4; cdr3_nt: TGTGCCAGCAGTGTGAGGGCTAACAATGAGCAGTTCTTC; cdr3_aa: CASSVRANNEQFF
clone_size: -; d_call: TRBD2; j_call: TRBJ2-2; v_call: TRBV5-6; cdr3_nt: TGTGCCAGCAGCTGGACTAGCGGGGGGCCGTACACCGGGGAGCTGTTTTTT; cdr3_aa: CASSWTSGGPYTGELFF
clone_size: -; d_call: -; j_call: TRBJ1-1; v_call: TRBV5-6; cdr3_nt: TGTGCCAGCTCCCGACTCCCCGGGAAAAACACTGAAGCTTTCTTT; cdr3_aa: CASSRLPGKNTEAFF
clone_size: -; d_call: TRBD1; j_call: TRBJ1-1; v_call: TRBV30; cdr3_nt: TGTGCCTGGAGTGTTACAGGGGGGGAGACTGAAGCTTTCTTT; cdr3_aa: CAWSVTGGETEAFF
clone_size: -; d_call: -; j_call: TRBJ2-1; v_call: TRBV30; cdr3_nt: TGTGCCTGGAGTATTAAAAGGGGCTTATCCTACAATGAGCAGTTCTTC; cdr3_aa: CAWSIKRGLSYNEQFF
clone_size: -; d_call: TRBD2; j_call: TRBJ2-1; v_call: TRBV7-6; cdr3_nt: TGTGCCAGCACTCGGACTAGCGGGGGGCATGAGCAGTTCTTC; cdr3_aa: CASTRTSGGHEQFF
clone_size: -; d_call: -; j_call: TRBJ1-2; v_call: TRBV7-9; cdr3_nt: TGTGCCAGCAGTCTAGGGGCCACTAACTATGGCTACACCTTC; cdr3_aa: CASSLGATNYGYTF
clone_size: once; d_call: TRBD2; j_call: TRBJ2-2; v_call: TRBV27; cdr3_nt: TGTGCCAGCAGGGGACTAGCGGGAGCTATCGGGGAGCTGTTTTTT; cdr3_aa: CASRGLAGAIGELFF
clone_size: -; d_call: -; j_call: TRBJ2-5; v_call: TRBV5-8; cdr3_nt: TGTGCCAGCAGCCGTTCTGAGACCCAGTACTTC; cdr3_aa: CASSRSETQYF
clone_size: -; d_call: -; j_call: TRBJ2-5; v_call: TRBV7-7; cdr3_nt: TGTGCTAGGGGGAGACGGACGATTGAGACCCAGTACTTC; cdr3_aa: CARGRRTIETQYF
clone_size: -; d_call: TRBD1; j_call: TRBJ1-2; v_call: TRBV7-9; cdr3_nt: TGTGCCAGCAGCTTACGACAGGGGAATGGCTACACCTTC; cdr3_aa: CASSLRQGNGYTF
clone_size: -; d_call: TRBD2; j_call: TRBJ2-1; v_call: TRBV10-3; cdr3_nt: TGTGCCATCAGTGACCCGTCTCTTGGCGGGAGTTTGAATGAGCAGTTCTTC; cdr3_aa: CAISDPSLGGSLNEQFF
clone_size: -; d_call: TRBD2; j_call: TRBJ2-3; v_call: TRBV5-1; cdr3_nt: TGCGCCAGCAGCTTGGCCGCGGGAGGATACACAGATACGCAGTATTTT; cdr3_aa: CASSLAAGGYTDTQYF
clone_size: -; d_call: -; j_call: TRBJ1-3; v_call: TRBV6-5; cdr3_nt: TGTGCCAGCAGTTACGGCAGAACTGGAAACACCATATATTTT; cdr3_aa: CASSYGRTGNTIYF
clone_size: -; d_call: -; j_call: TRBJ1-1; v_call: TRBV7-9; cdr3_nt: TGTGCCAGCAGCTCCGAGGGCGTCGCTTTCTTT; cdr3_aa: CASSSEGVAFF
clone_size: -; d_call: TRBD1; j_call: TRBJ1-2; v_call: TRBV30; cdr3_nt: TGTGCCTGGAGTGTGAAACAGGGGAATGGCTACACCTTC; cdr3_aa: CAWSVKQGNGYTF
clone_size: few; d_call: -; j_call: TRBJ1-1; v_call: TRBV2; cdr3_nt: TGTGCCAGCAGTGAAGCGCACGAGGCCCGAGCTTTCTTT; cdr3_aa: CASSEAHEARAFF
clone_size: once; d_call: TRBD1; j_call: TRBJ2-3; v_call: TRBV10-3; cdr3_nt: TGTGCCATCAGTGTGGGGACAGGGGCCGGAGCAGATACGCAGTATTTT; cdr3_aa: CAISVGTGAGADTQYF
clone_size: -; d_call: -; j_call: TRBJ1-5; v_call: TRBV7-6; cdr3_nt: TGTGCCAGCAGCTTGGGACACAGCAATCAGCCCCAGCATTTT; cdr3_aa: CASSLGHSNQPQHF
clone_size: -; d_call: TRBD2; j_call: TRBJ2-1; v_call: TRBV7-8; cdr3_nt: TGTGCCAGCAGCCAAGCACTAGCGGGGCGGGGCAATGAGCAGTTCTTC; cdr3_aa: CASSQALAGRGNEQFF
clone_size: few; d_call: -; j_call: TRBJ1-1; v_call: TRBV18; cdr3_nt: TGTGCCAGCTCACCACCAGACTTCGGCCCCTTGAGCACTGAAGCTTTCTTT; cdr3_aa: CASSPPDFGPLSTEAFF
clone_size: -; d_call: -; j_call: TRBJ2-1; v_call: TRBV10-1; cdr3_nt: TGCGCCAGCAGTGAGTCTAGAACCCATGAGCAGTTCTTC; cdr3_aa: CASSESRTHEQFF
clone_size: few; d_call: TRBD2; j_call: TRBJ2-7; v_call: TRBV5-1; cdr3_nt: TGCGCCAGCAGTTTAACTAGCGGCCCCTACGAGCAGTACTTC; cdr3_aa: CASSLTSGPYEQYF
clone_size: -; d_call: -; j_call: TRBJ1-2; v_call: TRBV5-1; cdr3_nt: TGCGCCAGCAGCTTATGGCAGGGAAAAGGCTACACCTTC; cdr3_aa: CASSLWQGKGYTF
clone_size: -; d_call: TRBD1; j_call: TRBJ1-2; v_call: TRBV19; cdr3_nt: TGTGCCAGTCAACTGACCCCCGGGACAGACTATGGCTACACCTTC; cdr3_aa: CASQLTPGTDYGYTF
clone_size: -; d_call: -; j_call: TRBJ2-7; v_call: TRBV6-5; cdr3_nt: TGTGCCAGCAGTCGAACAGGGAAGGACGAGCAGTACTTC; cdr3_aa: CASSRTGKDEQYF
clone_size: -; d_call: -; j_call: TRBJ1-2; v_call: TRBV11-2; cdr3_nt: TGTGCCAGCAGCACACTTCGAGGCAGAACCGCCTATGGCTACACCTTC; cdr3_aa: CASSTLRGRTAYGYTF
clone_size: -; d_call: TRBD1; j_call: TRBJ1-1; v_call: TRBV14; cdr3_nt: TGTGCCAGCAGCCAAAGCCGACATTATGACAGGGTTAGAGCTTTCTTT; cdr3_aa: CASSQSRHYDRVRAFF
clone_size: -; d_call: TRBD1; j_call: TRBJ1-2; v_call: TRBV7-3; cdr3_nt: TGTGCCAGCAGCTTAAGCGTCGGGACAGGGGGTGGCTACACCTTC; cdr3_aa: CASSLSVGTGGGYTF
clone_size: -; d_call: TRBD1; j_call: TRBJ1-5; v_call: TRBV6-1; cdr3_nt: TGTGCCAGCACCCCATTGGACAGGGGAAATCAGCCCCAGCATTTT; cdr3_aa: CASTPLDRGNQPQHF
clone_size: -; d_call: TRBD1; j_call: TRBJ1-5; v_call: TRBV6-1; cdr3_nt: TGTGCCAGCAGTGGTGGGACAGGGTACCAGCCCCAGCATTTT; cdr3_aa: CASSGGTGYQPQHF
clone_size: once; d_call: TRBD2; j_call: TRBJ2-3; v_call: TRBV30; cdr3_nt: TGTGCCTGGAGTCCCCGACTAGCAACAGATACGCAGTATTTT; cdr3_aa: CAWSPRLATDTQYF
clone_size: once; d_call: TRBD1; j_call: TRBJ1-5; v_call: TRBV7-6; cdr3_nt: TGTGCCAGCAGCTCCAGGACAGGGACCAATCAGCCCCAGCATTTT; cdr3_aa: CASSSRTGTNQPQHF
clone_size: -; d_call: TRBD2; j_call: TRBJ2-3; v_call: TRBV7-9; cdr3_nt: TGTGCCAGCAGCTTTCCGATTAGCGGGGAAGTCACAGATACGCAGTATTTT; cdr3_aa: CASSFPISGEVTDTQYF
clone_size: -; d_call: TRBD1; j_call: TRBJ2-7; v_call: TRBV30; cdr3_nt: TGTGCCTGGAGTAAAGGACAGGGGGTCCACGAGCAGTACTTC; cdr3_aa: CAWSKGQGVHEQYF
clone_size: -; d_call: -; j_call: TRBJ1-1; v_call: TRBV19; cdr3_nt: TGTGCCAGTGGGATAGCAGGGGTTGACACTGAAGCTTTCTTT; cdr3_aa: CASGIAGVDTEAFF
clone_size: once; d_call: TRBD1; j_call: TRBJ1-4; v_call: TRBV27; cdr3_nt: TGTGCCAGCAGTCTCCGGACAGGGCGGAATGAAAAACTGTTTTTT; cdr3_aa: CASSLRTGRNEKLFF
clone_size: -; d_call: -; j_call: TRBJ2-7; v_call: TRBV5-1; cdr3_nt: TGCGCCAGCAGTGGCCAGGGCTACGAGCAGTACTTC; cdr3_aa: CASSGQGYEQYF
clone_size: -; d_call: -; j_call: TRBJ2-7; v_call: TRBV27; cdr3_nt: TGTGCCAGCAGTTCAACCTACGAGCAGTACTTC; cdr3_aa: CASSSTYEQYF
clone_size: -; d_call: -; j_call: TRBJ1-1; v_call: TRBV19; cdr3_nt: TGTGCCAGTAGTATTTGGACCGGGGATGAAGCTTTCTTT; cdr3_aa: CASSIWTGDEAFF
clone_size: -; d_call: -; j_call: TRBJ2-7; v_call: TRBV11-2; cdr3_nt: TGTGCCAGCAGCTTACCCAACTACGAGCAGTACTTC; cdr3_aa: CASSLPNYEQYF
clone_size: -; d_call: TRBD1; j_call: TRBJ1-6; v_call: TRBV14; cdr3_nt: TGTGCCAGCAGCCGTTCCGGGACAGGGTGGCTCCCCCTCCACTTT; cdr3_aa: CASSRSGTGWLPLHF
clone_size: -; d_call: TRBD1; j_call: TRBJ1-2; v_call: TRBV5-1; cdr3_nt: TGCGCCAGCAGCTTGGGCTCGGGACAGCCTATGTTCTATGGCTACACCTTC; cdr3_aa: CASSLGSGQPMFYGYTF
clone_size: -; d_call: TRBD1; j_call: TRBJ1-2; v_call: TRBV6-6; cdr3_nt: TGTGCCAGCAGTCCGGGACAGGGGGTTTTCTATGGCTACACCTTC; cdr3_aa: CASSPGQGVFYGYTF
clone_size: -; d_call: -; j_call: TRBJ2-2; v_call: TRBV9; cdr3_nt: TGTGCCAGCAGCGGAGCCCAGGGGAAGACCGGGGAGCTGTTTTTT; cdr3_aa: CASSGAQGKTGELFF
clone_size: -; d_call: -; j_call: TRBJ1-1; v_call: TRBV25-1; cdr3_nt: TGTGCCAGCAGTGATCACTACACGGCCATGCCAGCTTTCTTT; cdr3_aa: CASSDHYTAMPAFF
clone_size: -; d_call: -; j_call: TRBJ1-2; v_call: TRBV7-9; cdr3_nt: TGTGCCAGCAGCTTCGCGGACAGATCTAACTATGGCTACACCTTC; cdr3_aa: CASSFADRSNYGYTF
clone_size: -; d_call: -; j_call: TRBJ1-6; v_call: TRBV6-5; cdr3_nt: TGTGCCAGCAGTCCTACCATCCAATCACCCCTCCACTTT; cdr3_aa: CASSPTIQSPLHF
clone_size: -; d_call: TRBD1; j_call: TRBJ2-7; v_call: TRBV28; cdr3_nt: TGTGCCAGTCGGACAGGGGGTTCCTACGAGCAGTACTTC; cdr3_aa: CASRTGGSYEQYF
clone_size: few; d_call: TRBD1; j_call: TRBJ1-1; v_call: TRBV4-3; cdr3_nt: TGCGCCAGCAGCACCGGGACAGGGAACACTGAAGCTTTCTTT; cdr3_aa: CASSTGTGNTEAFF
clone_size: -; d_call: -; j_call: TRBJ1-5; v_call: TRBV6-1; cdr3_nt: TGTGCCAGCAGCTCGAACAGGGCCAGCAATCAGCCCCAGCATTTT; cdr3_aa: CASSSNRASNQPQHF